The 21 T cell receptor beta chains below all came from one sample that was sequenced in a study of OX40 agonist ivuxolimab in advanced cancers. Profiling relied on immunoSEQ multiplex PCR, and the TCRdb table lists in-frame clones only, not all of them. The sample has roughly 76,000 clones, 75% to 95% seen once. The material was CD4+ or CD8+ T cells sorted from blood, obtained in a trial of the OX40 agonist ivuxolimab. These TCRs come from an adult with an advanced solid tumor such as melanoma, head and neck, liver or kidney cancer.

V usage is TRBV5-4 and J usage is TRBJ2-7; tentatively, D is TRBD1 (5 bases). Trimming left V 1 base short and J 3 bases short, with 11 bases between. The CDR3 contains 14 residues. Germline values: CDR1 SGHNT, CDR2 YYREEE (reference sequence). This CDR3 is CASSLLDIGYEQYF. The CDR3 nucleotides are TGTGCCAGCAGCTTGCTGGACATAGGCTACGAGCAGTACTTC. Together with reference TRBV5-4 and TRBJ2-7, the CDR3 gives the full variable domain: ETGVTQSPTHLIKTRGQQVTLRCSSQSGHNTVSWYQQALGQGPQFIFQYYREEENGRGNFPPRFSGLQFPNYSSELNVNALELDDSALYLCASSLLDIGYEQYFGPGTRLTVT.

This clone was seen just once. The gene calls are TRBV7-9 and TRBJ2-7; D gene ambiguous. The CDR3 covers 15 residues. The germline gives CDR1 SEHNR, CDR2 FQNEAQ (reference sequence). Trimming left V 1 base short and J 2 bases short, with 12 bases between. The chain's CDR3 is CASSLEVTPTYEQYF. The CDR3 nucleotides are TGTGCCAGCAGCTTAGAAGTGACACCGACCTACGAGCAGTACTTC.

V and J are TRBV9 and TRBJ2-7; 13 nucleotides line up with TRBD2. Trimming removed 4 bases from V and 4 bases from J; junction bases left unmatched: 5. Germline loops: CDR1 SGDLS, CDR2 YYNGEE. The CDR3 sequence is 15 residues long. The CDR3 sequence is CASSPRTSGGYEQYF. CDR3 in DNA: TGTGCCAGCAGCCCTCGGACTAGCGGGGGATACGAGCAGTACTTC.

This chain connects TRBV9 to TRBJ2-2, with TRBD2 identical over 10 bases. Unmatched junction bases numbered 21, after V lost 4 bases and J lost 6 bases. This CDR3 is built from 20 residues. The V gene's germline CDR1 is SGDLS and CDR2 YYNGEE. The CDR3, as DNA: TGTGCCAGCAGCCCCCGCCCAAGCGGGGGGGCAAATTTCTTCCCCGGGGAGCTGTTTTTT. Amino acid sequence: CASSPRPSGGANFFPGELFF. The full variable domain, rest sourced from reference TRBV9 and TRBJ2-2, is DSGVTQTPKHLITATGQRVTLRCSPRSGDLSVYWYQQSLDQGLQFLIQYYNGEERAKGNILERFSAQQFPDLHSELNLSSLELGDSALYFCASSPRPSGGANFFPGELFFGEGSRLTVL.

The V gene is TRBV2, the J gene TRBJ2-7; 11 nucleotides agree with TRBD2. Germline-derived CDR1 and CDR2 are SNHLY and FYNNEI. V shed 6 bases, J shed 1 base, and the junction held 5 bases outside the gene matches. The CDR3 covers 15 residues. The CDR3 DNA sequence: TGTGCCAGCAGAATACTAGCGGGGGTGTCCTACGAGCAGTACTTC. Its protein product is CASRILAGVSYEQYF.

The V and J genes are TRBV11-2 and TRBJ2-2; 9 bases fit TRBD1. This CDR3 has 16 amino acids. The ends lost 6 bases at V and 7 bases at J; junction bases unmatched: 12. Germline V lookup: CDR1 SGHAT, CDR2 FQNNGV. The CDR3 nucleotides read TGTGCCAGCAGACAAACCGGGACAGGGATTTTCGGGGAGCTGTTTTTT. It specifies CASRQTGTGIFGELFF.

The chain couples TRBV7-3 to TRBJ2-7; TRBD2 is a possible D gene (6 bases). Germline lookup yields CDR1 SGHTA and CDR2 FQGTGA. This CDR3 is 12 amino acids long. Trimming pared 1 base from V and 7 bases from J, leaving 8 bases between. This chain's CDR3 is CASSLMGGEQYF. The CDR3 nucleotides read TGTGCCAGCAGCTTAATGGGGGGTGAGCAGTACTTC.

This clone turned up a few times. V gene TRBV15 combines with J gene TRBJ1-1, with a possible D match to TRBD1 (5 bases). CDR1 LNHNV and CDR2 YYDKDF come from the germline V gene (reference sequence). With 9 bases removed from V and 0 bases from J, the gap between germline ends came to 11 bases. CDR3 length equals 13 residues. Here the CDR3 reads CATEGGVNTEAFF. CDR3 bases: TGTGCCACAGAGGGAGGGGTGAACACTGAAGCTTTCTTT.

DNA of the CDR3: TGCGCCAGCAGCCAAGGGCTGCTTACTAACTATGGCTACACCTTC. Residues: CASSQGLLTNYGYTF. V gene TRBV4-1 combines with J gene TRBJ1-2; D unresolved. V lost 1 base and J lost 0, with 9 bases in between. This CDR3 is built from 15 residues. CDR1 is MGHRA, CDR2 YSYEKL, per germline.

The chain links TRBV4-3 to TRBJ2-1, with 9 bases identical to TRBD2. CDR1 is LGHNA and CDR2 is YSLEER in the germline V gene. Trimming removed 0 bases from V and 2 bases from J; junction bases left unmatched: 8. The CDR3 runs 18 residues. In DNA form, the CDR3 reads TGCGCCAGCAGCCAAGAGCCGGATAGCGGGAGCCCCTACAATGAGCAGTTCTTC. It translates to CASSQEPDSGSPYNEQFF.

V and J are TRBV7-9 and TRBJ2-5; TRBD2 matches at 9 bases. The V gene's germline CDR1 is SEHNR and CDR2 FQNEAQ (reference sequence). The CDR3 consists of 17 residues. V lost 5 bases, J lost 2 bases, and 12 bases stayed unmatched. CDR3 sequence (DNA): TGTGCCAGCAGCCCTAGGCAACTAGCGGGTAAACAAGAGACCCAGTACTTC. It yields the protein CASSPRQLAGKQETQYF. Variable domain in full (rest from reference TRBV7-9 and TRBJ2-5): DTGVSQNPRHKITKRGQNVTFRCDPISEHNRLYWYRQTLGQGPEFLTYFQNEAQLEKSRLLSDRFSAERPKGSFSTLEIQRTEQGDSAMYLCASSPRQLAGKQETQYFGPGTRLLVL.

The CDR3, as DNA: TGTGCCAGCAGCTCCTCGGGGGCTTCACAGAATTCACCCCTCCACTTT. It yields the protein CASSSSGASQNSPLHF. The chain recombines TRBV13 with TRBJ1-6; weak D call: TRBD1 (6 bases). The V end was cut by 4 bases, the J end by 7 bases, with 17 bases between. The V gene's germline CDR1 is PRHDT and CDR2 FYEKMQ (reference sequence). The CDR3 has 16 amino acids.

The chain combines TRBV5-4 with TRBJ2-5, with D perhaps matching TRBD2 (6 bases). In germline, CDR1 is SGHNT, CDR2 YYREEE (reference sequence). CDR3 size: 14 residues. Trimming removed 4 bases at V and 5 bases at J, with 15 bases between. The CDR3, as DNA: TGTGCCAGCAGCGAGGGACTCTTTGGGGAGACCCAGTACTTC. Encoded protein: CASSEGLFGETQYF.

The chain recombines TRBV9 with TRBJ2-2; D could derive from TRBD1 or TRBD2 (6 bases each). The germline V gene has CDR1 SGDLS and CDR2 YYNGEE. Trimming stripped 4 bases from V and 5 bases from J, with 15 bases between. The CDR3 has 15 residues. In DNA form, the CDR3 reads TGTGCCAGCAGCATGGGGGCGGGATTAACCGGGGAGCTGTTTTTT. The encoded protein is CASSMGAGLTGELFF.

The chain has TRBV7-9 and TRBJ2-7; 7 bases fit TRBD1. From germline, CDR1 is SEHNR and CDR2 FQNEAQ (reference sequence). This CDR3 comprises 14 residues. V was clipped by 2 bases and J by 3 bases; unmatched bases: 4. For the CDR3, the DNA is TGTGCCAGCAGCTTACCGGGACAGTTCTACGAGCAGTACTTC. This codes for CASSLPGQFYEQYF.

The V and J genes are TRBV19 and TRBJ1-1, with D possibly matching TRBD1 (5 bases). Germline V gene lookup returns CDR1 LNHDA and CDR2 SQIVND (reference sequence). Trimming left V 3 bases short and J 7 bases short, with 15 bases between. The CDR3 has 14 residues. The DNA of the CDR3 is TGTGCCAGTAGTATCGGGACGCCCCAATTTGAAGCTTTCTTT. Translated: CASSIGTPQFEAFF.

The V call is TRBV4-2, the J call TRBJ1-5; D gene ambiguous. Trimming left V 2 bases short and J 0 bases short, with 2 bases between. The CDR3 runs to 13 residues. Per germline, CDR1 LGHNA and CDR2 YNFKEQ. CDR3 nucleotides: TGTGCCAGCAGCCAATATAGCAATCAGCCCCAGCATTTT. Protein: CASSQYSNQPQHF.

This sequence joins TRBV7-9 and TRBJ2-7, with 10 bases fitting TRBD1. In germline, CDR1 is SEHNR, CDR2 FQNEAQ (reference sequence). V gave up 3 bases and J gave up 7 bases; unmatched junction bases: 9. The CDR3 is 15 residues long. CDR3 protein: CASSFPGQGTREQYF. In DNA, the CDR3 is TGTGCCAGCAGCTTTCCGGGACAGGGGACGAGGGAGCAGTACTTC.

V usage is TRBV30 and J usage is TRBJ2-3, with TRBD2 as a possible D gene (5 bases). The germline V gene has CDR1 GTSNPN and CDR2 SVGIG (reference sequence). Trimming left V 4 bases short and J 2 bases short, with 19 bases between. This CDR3 comprises 16 residues. The DNA of the CDR3 is TGTGCCTGGACGTCCGAGCGGAGCCCTTCCACAGATACGCAGTATTTT. The encoded protein is CAWTSERSPSTDTQYF.

DNA of the CDR3: TGTGCCACCAGCGGGGGCTCCTATAGCAATCAGCCCCAGCATTTT. Its protein product is CATSGGSYSNQPQHF. This chain uses TRBV15 with TRBJ1-5; TRBD1 is a possible D gene (6 bases). This CDR3 is built from 15 residues. The V and J ends lost 5 bases and 0 bases respectively, with 11 bases between them. Per germline, CDR1 LNHNV and CDR2 YYDKDF (reference sequence).

This chain connects TRBV5-6 to TRBJ2-7, with 11 nucleotides matching TRBD2. The V segment lost 4 bases and the J segment 3 bases; nucleotides outside the gene matches: 12. CDR3 length: 17 amino acids. Germline values: CDR1 SGHDT, CDR2 YYEEEE. CDR3 loop: CASSTSSGRLMVYEQYF. In DNA, the CDR3 is TGTGCCAGCAGCACCTCTAGCGGGAGGCTTATGGTCTACGAGCAGTACTTC.